This T cell receptor (beta chain) was found in a study of shared clonotypes between healthy human individuals. The sample holds one count of this clone. Ten immunoSEQ deep assay plates were used to sequence unsorted PBMC DNA. Sequenced by immunoSEQ multiplex PCR; TCRdb stores in-frame clones only, minus some. The sample includes hundreds of thousands of clones, around three quarters of them seen just once. This TCR derives from a woman aged 40-49 years in good health. Some clones in this sample may be carry-over from other donors' samples. The sequencing input was PBMCs.

For the CDR3, the DNA is TGCAGCGTAGCCGGGACTAGCGGGAGAGGGTCCTACGAGCAGTACTTC. Translating it yields CSVAGTSGRGSYEQYF. The J gene is TRBJ2-7, the V gene TRBV29-1; TRBD2 aligns across 14 bases. V shed 6 bases, J shed 1 base, and the junction held 8 bases outside the gene matches. The CDR3 contains 16 residues. Germline V gives CDR1 SQVTM, CDR2 ANQGSEA.